The TCR beta chain under discussion was sequenced for a study of identical twins. After template switching added a universal primer site, the resulting cDNA carried unique molecular identifiers. One entry per CDR3 protein results from TCRdb running MiXCR on the 5' RACE reads. This sample has about 530,000 distinct CDR3 sequences, with approximately 20% found just once. J lost 7 bases, V lost 3 bases, and 6 bases had no gene match. The CDR3 is 13 amino acids. CDR1 and CDR2 from the germline V gene are DFQATT and SNEGSKA (reference sequence). This sample also appeared in a second study, on yellow fever vaccine responses in identical twins.

The chain joins TRBV20-1 to TRBJ2-1, with 7 bases lining up with TRBD2. The receptor was derived from a woman aged 18-30 years in good health. What was sequenced was CD4+ T cells sorted from blood. CDR3 region: CSASRRETNEQFF. Here the CDR3 DNA reads TGCAGTGCTAGTCGGCGGGAGACGAATGAGCAGTTCTTC.